These 2 T cell receptor beta chains share one sample of origin, sequenced in a study of blood T cells in healthy people across ages. Sample-barcoded 5' priming and a J-beta primer mix drove a second PCR of roughly 6 to 12 cycles. One entry per CDR3 protein, called by TCRdb with MiXCR from the 5' RACE reads. Seen here are 1.5 million to 2 million distinct CDR3 sequences, 28% observed once, and the top ten hold 7.7%. Sequencing was carried out using blood. These receptors came from a woman younger than 45 in good health.

This clonotype was recorded a few times. The chain employs TRBV4-1 and TRBJ2-1; the match to TRBD2 covers 12 bases. Trimming took 4 bases from V and 8 from J; bases not matched to a gene: 9. This CDR3 spans 16 amino acids. Germline V CDR1 and CDR2: MGHRA, YSYEKL. CDR3 nucleotide sequence: TGCGCCAGCAGCCCAGCAACTAGCGGGGGGTTCGATGAGCAGTTCTTC. It is translated as CASSPATSGGFDEQFF.

The gene calls are TRBV6-6 and TRBJ1-6; maybe TRBD1 (6 bases). The CDR3 totals 14 residues. The ends were cut back, 2 bases at V and 6 bases at J, with 8 bases in the middle. Per germline, CDR1 MNHNY and CDR2 SVGAGI (reference sequence). The DNA for the CDR3 is TGTGCCAGCAGTTACGAGGGGGTTAATTCACCCCTCCACTTT. Encoded protein: CASSYEGVNSPLHF.